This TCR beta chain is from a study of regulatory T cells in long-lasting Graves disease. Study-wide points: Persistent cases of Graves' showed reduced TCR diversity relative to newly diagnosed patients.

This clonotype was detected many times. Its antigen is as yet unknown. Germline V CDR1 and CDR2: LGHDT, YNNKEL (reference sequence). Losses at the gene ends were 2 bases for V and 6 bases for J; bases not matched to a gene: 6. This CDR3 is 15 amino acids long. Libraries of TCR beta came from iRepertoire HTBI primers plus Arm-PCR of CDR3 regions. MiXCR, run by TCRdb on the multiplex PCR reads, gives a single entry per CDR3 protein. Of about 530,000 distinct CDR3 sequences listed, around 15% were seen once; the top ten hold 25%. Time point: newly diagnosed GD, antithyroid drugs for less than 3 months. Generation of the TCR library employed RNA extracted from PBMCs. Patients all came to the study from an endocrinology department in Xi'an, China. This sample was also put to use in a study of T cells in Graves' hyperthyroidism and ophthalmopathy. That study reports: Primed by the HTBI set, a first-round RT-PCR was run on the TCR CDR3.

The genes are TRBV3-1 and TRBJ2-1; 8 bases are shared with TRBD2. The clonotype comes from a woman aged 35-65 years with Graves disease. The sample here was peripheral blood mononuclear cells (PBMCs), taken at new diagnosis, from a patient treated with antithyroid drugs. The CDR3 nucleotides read TGTGCCAGCAGCCAACCCAGTGGACTAGCCAATGAGCAGTTCTTC. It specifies CASSQPSGLANEQFF.